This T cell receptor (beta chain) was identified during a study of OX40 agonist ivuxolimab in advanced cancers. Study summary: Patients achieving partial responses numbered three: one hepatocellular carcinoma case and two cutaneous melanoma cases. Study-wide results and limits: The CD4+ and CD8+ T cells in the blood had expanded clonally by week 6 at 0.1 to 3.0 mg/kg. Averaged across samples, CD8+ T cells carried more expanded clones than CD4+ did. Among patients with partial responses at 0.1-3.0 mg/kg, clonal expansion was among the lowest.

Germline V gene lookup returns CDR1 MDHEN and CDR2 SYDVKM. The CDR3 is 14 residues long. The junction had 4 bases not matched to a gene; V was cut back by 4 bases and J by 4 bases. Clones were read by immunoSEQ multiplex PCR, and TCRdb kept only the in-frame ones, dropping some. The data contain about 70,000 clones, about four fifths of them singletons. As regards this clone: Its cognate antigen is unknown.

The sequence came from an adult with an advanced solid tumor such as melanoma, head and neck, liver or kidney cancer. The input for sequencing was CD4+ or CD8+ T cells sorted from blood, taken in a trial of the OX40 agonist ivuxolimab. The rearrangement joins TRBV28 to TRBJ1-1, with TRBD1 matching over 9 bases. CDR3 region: CASSYRGPVTEAFF. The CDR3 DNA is TGTGCCAGCAGTTACAGGGGGCCCGTCACTGAAGCTTTCTTT.